This T cell receptor beta chain was recorded in a study of early T cells in non-severe SARS-CoV-2 infection. Whole-study context: The study sequenced bulk RNA from unsorted whole blood, with chains unpaired.

Individual cDNA molecules received unique molecular identifiers during library preparation. From the 5' RACE reads, TCRdb called clonotypes with MiXCR, one entry per CDR3 protein. Here the sample spans 40,000 to 45,000 distinct CDR3 sequences, about 6.5% being singletons. Whole-study findings and limits: CD4 and private specificities were missed by VDJdb matching, which favored anti-spike CD8 responses.

V was trimmed by 0 bases and J by 2 bases, leaving 8 bases between them. CDR1 is SGHRS and CDR2 is YFSETQ in the germline V gene. The CDR3 sequence is 14 residues long. A note on this clonotype: Its antigen is not known.

The chain couples TRBV5-1 to TRBJ1-2; D gene ambiguous. Sequencing was performed on whole blood, taken at baseline. The TCR was taken from an adult who was a healthcare worker with PCR-confirmed SARS-CoV-2 infection or an uninfected control (not recorded which). Written as DNA, the CDR3 is TGCGCCAGCAGCTTGGCCTACTCGAACTATGGCTACACCTTC. This gives the protein CASSLAYSNYGYTF. The whole variable domain, remainder taken from reference TRBV5-1 and TRBJ1-2, is KAGVTQTPRYLIKTRGQQVTLSCSPISGHRSVSWYQQTPGQGLQFLFEYFSETQRNKGNFPGRFSGRQFSNSRSEMNVSTLELGDSALYLCASSLAYSNYGYTFGSGTRLTVV.